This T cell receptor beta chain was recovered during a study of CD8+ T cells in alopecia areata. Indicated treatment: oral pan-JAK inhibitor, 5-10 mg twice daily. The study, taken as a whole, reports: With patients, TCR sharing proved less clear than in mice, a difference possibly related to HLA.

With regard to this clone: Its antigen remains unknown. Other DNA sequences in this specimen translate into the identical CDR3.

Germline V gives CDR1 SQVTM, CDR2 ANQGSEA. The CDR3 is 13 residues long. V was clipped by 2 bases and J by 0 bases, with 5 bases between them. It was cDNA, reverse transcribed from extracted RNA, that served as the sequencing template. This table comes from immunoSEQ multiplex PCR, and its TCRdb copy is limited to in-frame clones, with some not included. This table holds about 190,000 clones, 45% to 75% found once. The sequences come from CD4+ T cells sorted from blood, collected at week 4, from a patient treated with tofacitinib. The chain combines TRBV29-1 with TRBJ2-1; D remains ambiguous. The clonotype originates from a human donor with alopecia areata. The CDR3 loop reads CSVERSSYNEQFF. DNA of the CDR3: TGCAGCGTTGAAAGGAGCTCCTACAATGAGCAGTTCTTC.